The next 11 T cell receptor beta chains were all read from a single sample in a study of blood T cell repertoires in COVID-19. Clones were read by immunoSEQ multiplex PCR, and TCRdb kept only the in-frame ones, dropping some. In the table there are fewer than 200,000 clones, 75% to 80% of which are singletons. The sequenced sample was peripheral blood. The receptors derive from a woman between 70 and 85 years old with acute or convalescent COVID-19.

The rearrangement links TRBV29-1 to TRBJ2-7; a possible D gene is TRBD2 (5 bases). The V end was cut by 4 bases, the J end by 3 bases, with 7 bases between. Germline CDR1 is SQVTM and CDR2 is ANQGSEA. The CDR3 runs 11 residues. The DNA for the CDR3 is TGCAGCGTTGTGAGGGACTACGAGCAGTACTTC. It yields the protein CSVVRDYEQYF.

The sample holds one count of this clone. This chain joins TRBV21-1 and TRBJ2-2; no check of the table's D call, TRBD1, against the DNA was made. TRBV21-1 is a pseudogene locus. This CDR3 spans 17 amino acids. DNA of the CDR3: TGTGCCACCCCGGACAGATGTGAGTACGCGAACACCGGGGAGCTGTTTTTT. Translation: CATPDRCEYANTGELFF.

This clone was counted between two and nine times. V usage is TRBV7-8 and J usage is TRBJ2-5; TRBD2 agrees at 10 bases. After removal of 2 bases from V and 1 base from J, the junction contained 10 bases not matched to a gene. The CDR3 is made up of 18 amino acids. Germline CDR1 reads SGHVS; CDR2 reads FQNEAQ. In DNA form, the CDR3 reads TGTGCCAGCAGCTTAAACCCATCTAGCGGGAGCGTCCAAGAGACCCAGTACTTC. Translation gives CASSLNPSSGSVQETQYF.

The gene calls are TRBV5-1 and TRBJ1-1; D is unclear. The CDR3 covers 14 residues. V was trimmed by 7 bases and J by 4 bases, leaving 17 bases between them. The germline gives CDR1 SGHRS, CDR2 YFSETQ. This CDR3 reads CASRILLAGTEAFF. The CDR3 DNA reads TGCGCCAGCCGGATCCTATTGGCGGGCACTGAAGCTTTCTTT.

V is TRBV4-1 and J is TRBJ2-5; 7 bases match TRBD2. The CDR3 sequence is 14 residues long. In germline, CDR1 is MGHRA, CDR2 YSYEKL. With 3 bases clipped from V and 4 bases from J, the junction kept 5 bases outside the gene matches. The CDR3 here is CASSQSWGGETQYF. CDR3 DNA: TGCGCCAGCAGCCAGAGTTGGGGGGGAGAGACCCAGTACTTC.

This sequence joins TRBV30 and TRBJ1-6; D remains unclear. V was clipped by 3 bases and J by 7 bases, with 16 bases between them. CDR3 length equals 15 residues. From germline, CDR1 is GTSNPN and CDR2 SVGIG (reference sequence). CDR3 residues: CAWRGSPAGNSPLHF. The DNA of the CDR3 is TGTGCCTGGAGGGGCAGTCCGGCGGGCAATTCACCCCTCCACTTT.

This clone was observed once. The J gene is TRBJ2-1, the V gene TRBV27, with D perhaps matching TRBD2 (5 bases). Trimming stripped 4 bases from V and 5 bases from J, with 9 bases between. This CDR3 has 13 residues. Germline CDR1 and CDR2: MNHEY and SMNVEV (reference sequence). CDR3 amino acids: CASSWALDNEQFF. The CDR3 nucleotides read TGTGCCAGCAGTTGGGCACTAGACAATGAGCAGTTCTTC.

The chain employs TRBV6-6 and TRBJ2-3, with D tentatively TRBD2 (5 bases). Germline CDR1 is MNHNY and CDR2 is SVGAGI (reference sequence). This CDR3 has 13 amino acids. The V end was cut by 2 bases, the J end by 6 bases, with 9 bases between. The CDR3 region has the DNA TGTGCCAGCAGTTACGGGAGAGGTGATACGCAGTATTTT. It codes for CASSYGRGDTQYF.

The chain is built from TRBV10-3 and TRBJ1-3; D unclear. The V end was cut by 6 bases, the J end by 4 bases, with 16 bases between. Germline V gene lookup returns CDR1 ENHRY and CDR2 SYGVKD. This CDR3 spans 15 amino acids. The CDR3, as DNA: TGTGCCATCAGCCAAGCAATCTTCTCAGGAAACACCATATATTTT. Amino acid sequence: CAISQAIFSGNTIYF.

The chain is built from TRBV3-1 (or the pseudogene TRBV3-2) and TRBJ2-7; a possible D gene is TRBD1 (6 bases). Trimming took 4 bases from V and 6 from J, leaving 16 bases between them. The CDR3 spans 14 residues. Looked up from germline, CDR1 is LGHDT and CDR2 is YNNKEL (reference sequence). CDR3 residues: CASSPRGQDPEQYF. DNA for the CDR3: TGTGCCAGCAGCCCCCGGGGACAAGATCCCGAGCAGTACTTC.

V gene TRBV5-1 combines with J gene TRBJ2-1; 14 bases map to TRBD2. Germline CDR1 reads SGHRS; CDR2 reads YFSETQ. CDR3 length: 17 amino acids. Germline trimming cut 0 bases from V and 10 bases from J; bases unmatched to any gene: 9. The CDR3 sequence: CASSLAPGTSGSREQFF. CDR3 nucleotides: TGCGCCAGCAGCTTGGCCCCAGGGACTAGCGGGAGTCGAGAGCAGTTCTTC.